These 19 T cell receptor beta chains share one sample of origin, sequenced in a study of blood T cell repertoires in COVID-19. Profiled with immunoSEQ multiplex PCR; TCRdb holds only in-frame clones, not every one. The profile covers 250,000 or so clones, with 86% appearing a single time and approximately 10% taken by the ten largest. Sequences were obtained from peripheral blood. Receptors originate from a middle-aged man with active or convalescent COVID-19.

The chain is built from TRBV19 and TRBJ2-1, with 8 positions matching TRBD2. The germline V gene encodes CDR1 LNHDA and CDR2 SQIVND (reference sequence). With 9 bases clipped from V and 5 bases from J, the junction kept 3 bases outside the gene matches. This CDR3 region has 12 residues. In DNA form, the CDR3 reads TGTGCCAGCGGGAGGGCCGACAATGAGCAGTTCTTC. Amino acids: CASGRADNEQFF.

V gene TRBV28 combines with J gene TRBJ1-4; D possibly corresponds to TRBD1 (6 bases). CDR3 length: 16 residues. The germline V gene has CDR1 MDHEN and CDR2 SYDVKM. Between the trimmed V and J ends, which lost 5 bases and 0 bases, there was a span of 13 bases. The CDR3 DNA reads TGTGCCAGCAGTGGGGACCCAGGGGCAACTAATGAAAAACTGTTTTTT. This gives the protein CASSGDPGATNEKLFF. The variable domain in full, completed from reference TRBV28 and TRBJ1-4, reads DVKVTQSSRYLVKRTGEKVFLECVQDMDHENMFWYRQDPGLGLRLIYFSYDVKMKEKGDIPEGYSVSREKKERFSLILESASTNQTSMYLCASSGDPGATNEKLFFGSGTQLSVL.

This chain uses TRBV19 with TRBJ2-3, with 7 bases identical to TRBD2. V lost 6 bases to trimming and J lost 5 bases; unmatched junction nucleotides: 5. Germline CDR1 LNHDA, CDR2 SQIVND (reference sequence). This CDR3 region has 13 residues. The CDR3 reads CASSAGDIDTQYF. The CDR3 coding sequence is TGTGCCAGTAGCGCGGGAGATATAGATACGCAGTATTTT.

The chain has TRBV5-4 and TRBJ2-7; D is possibly TRBD2 (6 bases). The germline V and J ends were trimmed by 3 bases and 0 bases, with 10 bases remaining between them. Germline-derived CDR1 and CDR2 are SGHNT and YYREEE (reference sequence). This CDR3 is 14 amino acids long. The CDR3 here is CASSSSGLSYEQYF. In DNA, the CDR3 is TGTGCCAGCAGCTCCTCGGGACTCTCCTACGAGCAGTACTTC.

The chain's CDR3 is CASSDPTGTGAYEQYF. Written as DNA, the CDR3 is TGTGCCAGCAGTGATCCCACCGGGACAGGCGCCTACGAGCAGTACTTC. This rearrangement joins TRBV6-2 or TRBV6-3 to TRBJ2-7, with TRBD1 matching over 8 bases. This CDR3 region has 16 residues. Trimming removed 5 bases from V and 2 bases from J; junction bases left unmatched: 11. Germline lookup yields CDR1 MNHEY and CDR2 SVGEGT.

The chain employs TRBV9 and TRBJ2-1; a weak D match, TRBD2 (6 bases). The CDR3 spans 18 residues. Trimming removed 2 bases from V and 1 base from J, with 19 bases in between. Germline assignment: CDR1 SGDLS and CDR2 YYNGEE. CDR3 region: CASSVPRTGVRSYNEQFF. CDR3 sequence (DNA): TGTGCCAGCAGCGTCCCTAGGACGGGGGTAAGATCCTACAATGAGCAGTTCTTC.

The DNA of the CDR3 is TGTGCCAGCAGTTGGACAGGGATGAGCAATCAGCCCCAGCATTTT. Translating gives CASSWTGMSNQPQHF. The rearrangement joins TRBV27 to TRBJ1-5, with 8 bases aligning to TRBD1. The V and J ends lost 4 bases and 1 base, in that order; junction bases with no gene match: 3. CDR1 and CDR2 (germline): MNHEY, SMNVEV (reference sequence). CDR3 size: 15 residues.

A few counts support this clone. This chain joins TRBV5-4 and TRBJ2-7; D is uncertain. CDR1 is SGHNT, CDR2 YYREEE, per germline (reference sequence). V dropped 3 bases and J dropped 0 bases, with 7 bases sitting between them. This CDR3 is 13 amino acids long. CDR3: CASSWYSSYEQYF. CDR3 nucleotide sequence: TGTGCCAGCAGCTGGTACAGCTCCTACGAGCAGTACTTC. Full variable domain (remainder filled in from reference TRBV5-4 and TRBJ2-7): ETGVTQSPTHLIKTRGQQVTLRCSSQSGHNTVSWYQQALGQGPQFIFQYYREEENGRGNFPPRFSGLQFPNYSSELNVNALELDDSALYLCASSWYSSYEQYFGPGTRLTVT.

The chain joins TRBV6-5 to TRBJ1-6; D remains ambiguous. With 0 bases removed from V and 8 bases from J, the gap between germline ends came to 11 bases. The CDR3 loop spans 15 amino acids. CDR1 MNHEY and CDR2 SVGAGI come from the germline V gene. The CDR3 region has the DNA TGTGCCAGCAGTTACTCGACGCTGGGAGATTCACCCCTCCACTTT. It codes for CASSYSTLGDSPLHF.

The chain's CDR3 is CASSLFSRENTGELFF. CDR3 DNA sequence: TGTGCCAGCAGCTTGTTTTCCAGGGAGAACACCGGGGAGCTGTTTTTT. The gene calls are TRBV5-4 and TRBJ2-2; possibly TRBD1 for D (5 bases). The CDR3 sequence is 16 residues long. Germline CDR1 SGHNT, CDR2 YYREEE (reference sequence). Trimming left V 1 base short and J 1 base short, with 11 bases between.

The rearrangement links TRBV11-3 to TRBJ2-7, with TRBD2 matching over 10 bases. After removal of 3 bases from V and 1 base from J, the junction contained 12 bases not matched to a gene. This CDR3 spans 18 amino acids. Germline CDR1 is SGHNT and CDR2 is YENEEA. The CDR3 protein is CASSFVLSSGSTSYEQYF. DNA for the CDR3: TGTGCCAGCAGCTTTGTCCTATCTAGCGGGAGTACTTCCTACGAGCAGTACTTC.

The chain has TRBV2 and TRBJ1-1; 10 bases line up with TRBD1. Germline V gene sequence: CDR1 SNHLY, CDR2 FYNNEI. This CDR3 is 15 amino acids long. Unmatched junction bases numbered 6, after V lost 4 bases and J lost 4 bases. The CDR3 DNA is TGTGCCAGCAGTGGACAGGGGGCGAGGAGCACTGAAGCTTTCTTT. Its translation is CASSGQGARSTEAFF.

V is TRBV5-6 and J is TRBJ2-5; D is ambiguous. V was clipped by 0 bases and J by 5 bases, with 8 bases between them. The CDR3 runs to 13 residues. Germline V lookup: CDR1 SGHDT, CDR2 YYEEEE. This CDR3 reads CASSLVISETQYF. CDR3 DNA sequence: TGTGCCAGCAGCTTGGTAATATCGGAGACCCAGTACTTC.

The rearrangement uses TRBV7-2 and TRBJ2-5; 12 nucleotides align to TRBD2. Trimming at V came to 5 bases and at J to 5 bases, leaving 9 bases not matched to a gene. Germline assignment: CDR1 SGHTA and CDR2 FQGNSA. The length of the CDR3 is 16 residues. The CDR3 reads CASSPPGLAGMETQYF. The CDR3 DNA reads as TGTGCCAGCAGCCCCCCCGGACTAGCGGGAATGGAGACCCAGTACTTC.

The V and J genes are TRBV4-2 and TRBJ2-1, with 9 bases lining up with TRBD2. CDR1 is LGHNA, CDR2 YNFKEQ, per germline. CDR3 size: 16 residues. Trimming removed 4 bases from V and 4 bases from J; junction bases left unmatched: 8. Written as DNA, the CDR3 is TGTGCCAGCAGCCGGCTAGCGGGAATCGGTTACAATGAGCAGTTCTTC. Translated, it gives CASSRLAGIGYNEQFF.

This clone has only a few counts. This chain uses TRBV28 with TRBJ1-1, with a possible D match to TRBD1 (6 bases). CDR3 size: 14 residues. V lost 3 bases, J lost 5 bases, and 13 bases lay in between. CDR1 MDHEN and CDR2 SYDVKM come from the germline V gene. Written as DNA, the CDR3 is TGTGCCAGCAGTTTTTTAACAGGGTTAACTGAAGCTTTCTTT. Its protein product is CASSFLTGLTEAFF. Full variable domain (missing parts from reference TRBV28 and TRBJ1-1): DVKVTQSSRYLVKRTGEKVFLECVQDMDHENMFWYRQDPGLGLRLIYFSYDVKMKEKGDIPEGYSVSREKKERFSLILESASTNQTSMYLCASSFLTGLTEAFFGQGTRLTVV.

This chain joins TRBV5-1 and TRBJ2-2; 13 bases map to TRBD2. V was pared by 6 bases and J by 2 bases, with 4 bases of the junction left unmatched. This CDR3 has 16 residues. Looked up from germline, CDR1 is SGHRS and CDR2 is YFSETQ. DNA of the CDR3: TGCGCCAGCACCAGACTAGCGGGGGGCAACACCGGGGAGCTGTTTTTT. Translating it yields CASTRLAGGNTGELFF.

This clone showed up just a few times. V usage is TRBV3-1 (or the pseudogene TRBV3-2) and J usage is TRBJ1-4; the D gene is possibly TRBD1 (5 bases). Trimming stripped 3 bases from V and 4 bases from J, with 12 bases between. In germline, CDR1 is LGHDT, CDR2 YNNKEL (reference sequence). The CDR3 has 15 amino acids. The CDR3 sequence: CASSHSGDFNEKLFF. The CDR3 bases are TGTGCCAGCAGCCATAGCGGGGACTTTAATGAAAAACTGTTTTTT.

The genes are TRBV5-8 and TRBJ2-7; 10 bases match TRBD2. Trimming at V came to 1 base and at J to 2 bases, leaving 9 bases not matched to a gene. The germline V gene encodes CDR1 SGHTS and CDR2 YDEGEE. This CDR3 comprises 17 residues. CDR3 DNA sequence: TGTGCCAGCAGCTTGTTCCTCCTAGCGGGAGAGGCCTACGAGCAGTACTTC. Its protein is CASSLFLLAGEAYEQYF.